This T cell receptor beta chain came from a study of identical twins. This clonotype was seen a handful of times. All of the donors were Caucasians in good health. MiXCR, applied by TCRdb to the 5' RACE reads, yields one record per CDR3 protein. The sample records 600,000 to 850,000 distinct CDR3 sequences, 15% to 20% being singletons. The sample was also linked to a second study, of T cells expressing NK-cell markers. That report notes: Researchers report these clonotypes also headed the CD3+CD56-NKG2C+ fraction in a handful of donors. It is unclear if expanded NKG2C-expressing clones target HCMV antigens.

This TCR was sampled from a young woman in good health. Sample: PBMCs.

The CDR3 reads CASSILAGSYNEQFF. DNA of the CDR3: TGTGCCAGCAGTATCCTAGCGGGATCCTACAATGAGCAGTTCTTC. The chain employs TRBV6-1 and TRBJ2-1, with 9 bases matching TRBD2. The V gene's germline CDR1 is MNHNS and CDR2 SASEGT. The CDR3 covers 15 residues. With V trimmed by 5 bases and J by 1 base, 3 bases remained unmatched.